The source of this T cell receptor beta chain is a study of shared clonotypes between healthy human individuals. Findings and limits, study-wide: Despite large depth, rarefaction showed incomplete sorted-subset sequencing. Four donors held approximately 4.6% of naive CD4 clonotypes in common.

This CDR3 has 13 residues. CDR1 is ENHRY, CDR2 SYGVKD, per germline. Deletions cut 6 bases from V and 11 bases from J, with 19 bases between. Method: immunoSEQ multiplex PCR; TCRdb's copy keeps in-frame clones and lacks some. The sample records about 1.4 million clones, 95% to 97% being singletons. A note on this clone: Its antigen is undetermined.

The chain carries TRBV10-3 and TRBJ1-2, with a weak D call TRBD1 (6 bases). Source material: naive CD4+ T cells sorted from blood. Specified subset: CD45RA+ positively selected. This TCR was recovered from a man aged 25-45 years in good health. CDR3 coding DNA: TGTGCCATCAGCGACGGTAACAGGGAGCAGTACACCTTC. Translating gives CAISDGNREQYTF.